These 30 T cell receptor beta chains were all obtained from the same sample, sequenced in a study of T cells in Graves' hyperthyroidism and ophthalmopathy. RNA transcripts provided the source from which TCR beta CDR3 regions were amplified. HTBI primers were employed in a first-round RT-PCR of the TCR CDR3. TCRdb re-derived calls from the multiplex PCR reads in MiXCR, one entry per CDR3 protein. Counted here are over 650,000 distinct CDR3 sequences, over 15% occurring once; the ten biggest clones make up roughly 8%. The sequenced sample consisted of blood. Receptor source: a man between 18 and 29 years old with Graves' hyperthyroidism.

The sample holds many counts of this clonotype. The CDR3 nucleotides are TGTGCCTGGAGTGTCGCTACAAACTACGAGCAGTACTTC. Encoded protein: CAWSVATNYEQYF. The rearrangement joins TRBV30 to TRBJ2-7, with unresolved D. The germline V gene has CDR1 GTSNPN and CDR2 SVGIG (reference sequence). The CDR3 is made up of 13 amino acids. V gave up 0 bases and J gave up 3 bases, with 9 bases separating them.

The J gene is TRBJ2-7, the V gene TRBV6-1; TRBD1 is a possible D gene (5 bases). The length of the CDR3 is 15 residues. V lost 3 bases to trimming and J lost 2 bases, with 14 bases between them. Looked up from germline, CDR1 is MNHNS and CDR2 is SASEGT. This chain's CDR3 is CASSDRERSPYEQYF. The DNA for the CDR3 is TGTGCCAGCAGTGACAGGGAACGCTCCCCCTACGAGCAGTACTTC.

This clonotype was detected many times. V is TRBV12-3 or TRBV12-4 and J is TRBJ2-7; TRBD1 aligns across 8 bases. The V segment lost 4 bases and the J segment 0 bases; nucleotides outside the gene matches: 8. The CDR3 is 16 amino acids. The CDR3 here is CASSWAGQGGSYEQYF. The CDR3 DNA reads as TGTGCCAGCAGTTGGGCCGGACAGGGCGGCTCCTACGAGCAGTACTTC.

As for this clonotype: Compared with germline, one end of the junction differs, possibly owing to a read error. This sequence joins TRBV20-1 and TRBJ2-7; 7 bases map to TRBD1. This CDR3 contains 14 residues. Germline V lookup: CDR1 DFQATT, CDR2 SNEGSKA (reference sequence). The CDR3 protein is CSTSDRANSYEQYF. The CDR3 region has the DNA TGCAGTACTAGTGACAGGGCAAACTCCTACGAGCAGTACTTC.

This clonotype was picked up many times. The chain recombines TRBV28 with TRBJ2-5, with D tentatively TRBD1 (6 bases). The CDR3 is made up of 14 amino acids. The V end lost 7 bases, the J end lost 0 bases, and 12 bases lay between the germline ends. Germline-derived CDR1 and CDR2 are MDHEN and SYDVKM. CDR3 coding DNA: TGTGCCAGCACCTTCGACAGGTACCAAGAGACCCAGTACTTC. Translating gives CASTFDRYQETQYF.

This clonotype appeared a few times. The rearrangement joins TRBV20-1 to TRBJ1-1, with 7 bases fitting TRBD1. The V segment lost 4 bases and the J segment 4 bases; nucleotides outside the gene matches: 12. Germline-derived CDR1 and CDR2 are DFQATT and SNEGSKA (reference sequence). This CDR3 contains 15 residues. CDR3 loop: CSATSPRGFGTEAFF. CDR3 in DNA: TGCAGTGCTACCTCTCCCAGGGGGTTCGGCACTGAAGCTTTCTTT.

CDR3 coding DNA: TGTGCCAGCAGCTCCGTGGGACAGGGAAACTACGAGCAGTACTTC. Its translation: CASSSVGQGNYEQYF. V gene TRBV7-9 combines with J gene TRBJ2-7; 9 bases fit TRBD1. Germline V gene sequence: CDR1 SEHNR, CDR2 FQNEAQ (reference sequence). Trimming at V came to 4 bases and at J to 3 bases, leaving 7 bases not matched to a gene. The CDR3 sequence is 15 residues long.

This clonotype was picked up many times. The CDR3 loop is CASSALQGSSYNEQFF. In DNA form, the CDR3 reads TGTGCCAGCAGCGCCCTACAGGGGAGCTCCTACAATGAGCAGTTCTTC. The genes are TRBV3-1 and TRBJ2-1; 7 bases are a match to TRBD1. V shed 5 bases, J shed 0 bases, and the junction held 7 bases outside the gene matches. CDR1 and CDR2 from the germline V gene are LGHDT and YNNKEL (reference sequence). The CDR3 has 16 amino acids.

In this sample, this clonotype turned up a few times. The J gene is TRBJ1-1, the V gene TRBV5-1; TRBD1 agrees at 10 bases. Germline CDR1 reads SGHRS; CDR2 reads YFSETQ. J was trimmed by 1 base and V by 3 bases; bases with no gene match: 6. The CDR3 is made up of 16 amino acids. The CDR3 here is CASSWGTGVTNTEAFF. CDR3 bases: TGCGCCAGCAGCTGGGGGACAGGGGTTACGAACACTGAAGCTTTCTTT.

The V gene is TRBV24-1, the J gene TRBJ2-5, with D maybe TRBD1 (5 bases). CDR1 KGHDR and CDR2 SFDVKD come from the germline V gene. The V end was cut by 3 bases, the J end by 7 bases, with 5 bases between. This CDR3 is 11 amino acids long. CDR3 nucleotides: TGTGCCACCAGTGATAGGGGGACCCAGTACTTC. Its protein product is CATSDRGTQYF.

A remark on this clonotype: One end of the junction fails to match germline, which may point to a read error. The V and J genes are TRBV27 and TRBJ1-4, with D perhaps TRBD1 (5 bases). The CDR3 totals 15 residues. Germline V CDR1 and CDR2: MNHEY, SMNVEV (reference sequence). The CDR3 loop reads CASSPTRGTNEKRFF. The CDR3 bases are TGTGCCAGCAGTCCGACCCGTGGGACTAATGAAAAACGGTTTTTT.

This clonotype came up a few times. The genes are TRBV30 and TRBJ2-7; no clear D. V gave up 1 base and J gave up 9 bases, with 10 bases separating them. CDR3 length: 11 amino acids. Germline CDR1 and CDR2: GTSNPN and SVGIG (reference sequence). As DNA, the CDR3 is TGTGCCTGGAGTGCCCCCCCGGCGCAGTACTTC. It translates to CAWSAPPAQYF. The complete variable domain, with remaining parts taken from reference TRBV30 and TRBJ2-7, reads SQTIHQWPATLVQPVGSPLSLECTVEGTSNPNLYWYRQAAGRGLQLLFYSVGIGQISSEVPQNLSASRPQDRQFILSSKKLLLSDSGFYLCAWSAPPAQYFGPGTRLTVT.

This clonotype was found a few times. The chain couples TRBV27 to TRBJ1-1; 8 bases line up with TRBD1. Germline V gene lookup returns CDR1 MNHEY and CDR2 SMNVEV (reference sequence). The V and J ends lost 5 bases and 1 base, in that order; junction bases with no gene match: 6. This CDR3 has 15 amino acids. The CDR3 region is CASSQRTGRNTEAFF. The CDR3 DNA is TGTGCCAGCAGTCAGAGGACAGGGAGGAACACTGAAGCTTTCTTT.

This clonotype occurred many times. This CDR3 is CASSAEGYSNQPQHF. CDR3 nucleotide sequence: TGTGCCAGCAGCGCGGAGGGTTATAGCAATCAGCCCCAGCATTTT. The rearrangement uses TRBV9 and TRBJ1-5; D unresolved. The V and J ends lost 3 bases and 0 bases respectively, with 10 bases between them. The germline V gene encodes CDR1 SGDLS and CDR2 YYNGEE. CDR3 length: 15 amino acids. Filled out from reference TRBV9 and TRBJ1-5, the complete variable domain reads DSGVTQTPKHLITATGQRVTLRCSPRSGDLSVYWYQQSLDQGLQFLIQYYNGEERAKGNILERFSAQQFPDLHSELNLSSLELGDSALYFCASSAEGYSNQPQHFGDGTRLSIL.

This clonotype was found many times. The gene calls are TRBV29-1 and TRBJ2-7, with 7 bases lining up with TRBD1. The CDR3 extends over 14 amino acids. After removal of 4 bases from V and 2 bases from J, the junction contained 8 bases not matched to a gene. Germline V CDR1 and CDR2: SQVTM, ANQGSEA. CDR3 bases: TGCAGCGTTGGACTTGACAGGGCACCCTACGAGCAGTACTTC. It yields the protein CSVGLDRAPYEQYF.

This clonotype was observed a few times. V usage is TRBV7-2 and J usage is TRBJ2-1; D possibly corresponds to TRBD1 (5 bases). V was shortened by 1 base and J by 4 bases, with 11 bases between the two germline ends. The CDR3 is made up of 15 amino acids. Germline V lookup: CDR1 SGHTA, CDR2 FQGNSA. The CDR3 loop reads CTSSLEQATYNEQFF. CDR3 DNA sequence: TGTACCAGCAGCTTAGAACAGGCGACGTACAATGAGCAGTTCTTC.

This clonotype was seen a handful of times. The chain has TRBV6-5 and TRBJ1-5; D unclear. Germline loops: CDR1 MNHEY, CDR2 SVGAGI. CDR3 size: 13 residues. The V gene lost 0 bases and the J gene lost 5 bases, with 5 bases spanning the gap. CDR3 amino acids: CASSYSNHQPQHF. For the CDR3, the DNA is TGTGCCAGCAGTTACTCGAACCATCAGCCCCAGCATTTT.

This clonotype was seen ten or more times. CDR3 loop: CASSQGLSSYEQYF. The CDR3 region has the DNA TGTGCCAGCTCGCAGGGGTTGAGCTCCTACGAGCAGTACTTC. J is TRBJ2-7 and V is TRBV7-9; TRBD1 might be the D (6 bases). V lost 8 bases and J lost 0, with 14 bases in between. Per the germline V gene, CDR1 is SEHNR and CDR2 is FQNEAQ (reference sequence). The CDR3 has 14 amino acids.

This clonotype was detected only a few times. V usage is TRBV29-1 and J usage is TRBJ2-3, with D possibly called TRBD1 or TRBD2 (5 bases each). Trimming left V 4 bases short and J 6 bases short, with 23 bases between. The CDR3 loop spans 16 amino acids. The germline V gene encodes CDR1 SQVTM and CDR2 ANQGSEA. The CDR3 DNA reads TGCAGCGTTGTAGGTTTTGAGGGAGTAGGGGCCGATACGCAGTATTTT. It codes for CSVVGFEGVGADTQYF.

This clonotype was recorded at least ten times. The chain links TRBV28 to TRBJ1-5, with no clear D. The V and J ends lost 4 bases and 3 bases respectively, with 7 bases between them. This CDR3 comprises 13 residues. CDR1 and CDR2 from the germline V gene are MDHEN and SYDVKM. CDR3 DNA: TGTGCCAGCAGTTCCATAGCCAATCAGCCCCAGCATTTT. Encoded protein: CASSSIANQPQHF.

This clonotype was found a few times. The chain employs TRBV4-1 and TRBJ2-7; 9 bases are a match to TRBD1. Germline lookup yields CDR1 MGHRA and CDR2 YSYEKL. This CDR3 is 15 amino acids long. The J segment lost 4 bases and the V segment lost 4 bases, leaving 8 bases of the junction unmatched. This chain's CDR3 is CASSRPGDRGYEQYF. Here the CDR3 DNA reads TGCGCCAGCAGCCGTCCGGGAGACAGGGGGTACGAGCAGTACTTC.

The V call is TRBV5-1, the J call TRBJ2-1, with 10 bases identical to TRBD2. Per germline, CDR1 SGHRS and CDR2 YFSETQ. J gave up 0 bases and V 0 bases, and 9 bases lay outside the gene matches. The CDR3 runs to 19 residues. The CDR3 nucleotides read TGCGCCAGCAGCTTGGCTCTAGCGGGAGCCTTTAGCTCCTACAATGAGCAGTTCTTC. Protein product: CASSLALAGAFSSYNEQFF.

The chain joins TRBV19 to TRBJ2-2; D assignment may be TRBD1 or TRBD2 (6 bases each). Trimming removed 2 bases at V and 4 bases at J, with 11 bases between. CDR1 is LNHDA and CDR2 is SQIVND in the germline V gene (reference sequence). This CDR3 has 15 amino acids. The CDR3: CASSILGGPTGELFF. The DNA of the CDR3 is TGTGCCAGTAGTATACTGGGGGGCCCCACCGGGGAGCTGTTTTTT.

This clonotype was seen repeatedly, ten times or more. This chain uses TRBV30 with TRBJ2-3; 10 bases line up with TRBD2. CDR1 is GTSNPN, CDR2 SVGIG, per germline (reference sequence). The length of the CDR3 is 15 residues. After removal of 2 bases from V and 0 bases from J, the junction contained 2 bases not matched to a gene. CDR3 bases: TGTGCCTGGAGTCTGACTAGCGGGAGCACAGATACGCAGTATTTT. Amino acids: CAWSLTSGSTDTQYF. The entire variable domain, with the rest obtained from reference TRBV30 and TRBJ2-3, is as follows: SQTIHQWPATLVQPVGSPLSLECTVEGTSNPNLYWYRQAAGRGLQLLFYSVGIGQISSEVPQNLSASRPQDRQFILSSKKLLLSDSGFYLCAWSLTSGSTDTQYFGPGTRLTVL.

In DNA, the CDR3 is TGCAGCGTTGAGATACCAGGGGCGGAGAACACCGGGGAGCTGTTTTTT. Protein: CSVEIPGAENTGELFF. V usage is TRBV29-1 and J usage is TRBJ2-2, with D maybe TRBD1 (6 bases). Germline-derived CDR1 and CDR2 are SQVTM and ANQGSEA. This CDR3 contains 16 residues. Trimming pared 3 bases from V and 1 base from J, leaving 15 bases between.

The V gene is TRBV27, the J gene TRBJ1-2; the match to TRBD1 covers 10 bases. The CDR3 spans 14 residues. The ends lost 5 bases at V and 7 bases at J; junction bases unmatched: 7. Germline CDR1 and CDR2: MNHEY and SMNVEV (reference sequence). This CDR3 is CASSPDRGRVGYTF. CDR3 sequence (DNA): TGTGCCAGCAGTCCCGACAGGGGGCGAGTTGGCTACACCTTC.

V and J are TRBV20-1 and TRBJ2-1; D is unresolved. The CDR3 sequence is 13 residues long. The V and J ends lost 6 bases and 4 bases respectively, with 13 bases between them. CDR1 is DFQATT and CDR2 is SNEGSKA in the germline V gene (reference sequence). The CDR3 nucleotides read TGCAGTGCCAACTATGAACTTTACAATGAGCAGTTCTTC. Encoded protein: CSANYELYNEQFF.

The chain uses TRBV7-9 and TRBJ2-4, with D uncertain. V was shortened by 6 bases and J by 6 bases, with 15 bases between the two germline ends. The CDR3 runs 14 residues. Germline-derived CDR1 and CDR2 are SEHNR and FQNEAQ (reference sequence). CDR3 residues: CASSLGWQLNIQYF. The CDR3 DNA sequence: TGTGCCAGCAGTCTAGGGTGGCAGCTAAACATTCAGTACTTC.

This clonotype was found a few times. This rearrangement joins TRBV7-2 to TRBJ2-1; D remains unclear. Per germline, CDR1 SGHTA and CDR2 FQGNSA. The CDR3 is made up of 14 amino acids. With 5 bases removed from V and 7 bases from J, the gap between germline ends came to 15 bases. For the CDR3, the DNA is TGTGCCAGCAGCCGTCCAAGGGCCTTTAATGAGCAGTTCTTC. It translates to CASSRPRAFNEQFF. The full variable domain, with the rest looked up from reference TRBV7-2 and TRBJ2-1, is GAGVSQSPSNKVTEKGKDVELRCDPISGHTALYWYRQSLGQGLEFLIYFQGNSAPDKSGLPSDRFSAERTGGSVSTLTIQRTQQEDSAVYLCASSRPRAFNEQFFGPGTRLTVL.

J is TRBJ1-6 and V is TRBV6-9, with D uncertain. The CDR3 runs 13 residues. Germline CDR1 is MNHGY and CDR2 is SVAAGI. The V end was cut by 3 bases, the J end by 14 bases, with 14 bases between. The CDR3 bases are TGTGCCAGCAGTTACCAGCTGGATTTAACCCTCCACTTT. Protein sequence: CASSYQLDLTLHF.